The 29 T cell receptor beta chains below all came from one sample that was sequenced in a study of T-cell reconstitution after alpha-beta-depleted transplantation in children (TCRdb year 2016). Read against the paper, the sample's treatment or condition label means: allogeneic hematopoietic cell transplantation with graft depleted of TCRalphabeta T cells and CD19 B cells. The library was obtained by PCR. The listed sequencing device is Illumina HiSeq 2500. TCR libraries were prepared with molecular barcoding, using unique molecular identifiers to normalize TCRbeta repertoire quantification. Starting from the raw public reads, TCRdb applied fastp trimming at Q25, assembled clones with MiXCR and retained in-frame beta chains. A single entry per CDR3 protein holds the most common genes and DNA from its merged rows. The sample table records some 600,000 distinct CDR3 sequences; 10% to 15% of these occur just once. Jointly, the top ten make up about 2.2% of the sample.

The source material was PBMCs, mostly from graft donor cells, sampled 360 days after TCRalphabeta/CD19-depleted stem cell transplant. All receptors derive from a male patient younger than 18 who had a stem cell transplant for acute myeloid leukemia, so the T cells may come from the graft donor.

CDR3 nucleotide sequence: TGTGCCAGCAGTTACCGAATGGACATCCGATTTTCCTACGAGCAGTACTTC. It encodes CASSYRMDIRFSYEQYF. The chain uses TRBV6-5 and TRBJ2-7; D may be TRBD1 (5 bases). CDR1 is MNHEY, CDR2 SVGAGI, per germline. The ends were cut back, 2 bases at V and 1 base at J, with 18 bases in the middle. The CDR3 consists of 17 residues.

Many counts were recorded for this clonotype. The chain couples TRBV27 to TRBJ2-2; 8 bases map to TRBD2. Trimming removed 3 bases from V and 6 bases from J; junction bases left unmatched: 6. CDR3 length: 15 residues. Germline V lookup: CDR1 MNHEY, CDR2 SMNVEV (reference sequence). The DNA for the CDR3 is TGTGCCAGCAGTTTTCGGGAGGGCCCATCCGGGGAGCTGTTTTTT. Translating it yields CASSFREGPSGELFF.

As to this clonotype: This may stem from a read error, because a much larger clone lies one nucleotide away. It is likely a read error, because the conserved phenylalanine at the end of the CDR3 is missing. The V gene is TRBV6-2 or TRBV6-3, the J gene TRBJ1-1; D possibly corresponds to TRBD1 (6 bases). Trimming cost V 6 bases and J 3 bases, with 14 bases left between them. The CDR3 consists of 14 residues. Looked up from germline, CDR1 is MNHEY and CDR2 is SVGEGT. For the CDR3, the DNA is TGTGCCAGCAGCCGTTACAGGGTCGACACTGAAGCTTTCATT. Amino acids: CASSRYRVDTEAFI.

This clonotype came up a few times. CDR3: CASSLVSGRAGTNEQFF. The CDR3 coding sequence is TGCGCCAGCAGCTTGGTTAGCGGGAGGGCCGGGACCAATGAGCAGTTCTTC. V gene TRBV5-1 combines with J gene TRBJ2-1; TRBD2 agrees at 11 bases. Germline V gives CDR1 SGHRS, CDR2 YFSETQ. The CDR3 is 17 residues long. J gave up 6 bases and V 0 bases, and 8 bases lay outside the gene matches.

V gene TRBV29-1 combines with J gene TRBJ2-5, with D maybe TRBD1 (5 bases). CDR3 length: 14 residues. Looked up from germline, CDR1 is SQVTM and CDR2 is ANQGSEA. V lost 5 bases, J lost 3 bases, and 16 bases lay in between. CDR3 sequence reads: CSVTFAGKKETQYF. The DNA of the CDR3 is TGCAGCGTTACCTTCGCAGGGAAGAAAGAGACCCAGTACTTC.

In its sample, this clonotype was seen many times. V gene TRBV7-9 combines with J gene TRBJ1-1; TRBD1 is a possible D gene (6 bases). The CDR3 contains 15 residues. With 6 bases removed from V and 3 bases from J, the gap between germline ends came to 17 bases. Per germline, CDR1 SEHNR and CDR2 FQNEAQ (reference sequence). Here the CDR3 DNA reads TGTGCCAGCAGGCTGACAGGTTCTCGATACACTGAAGCTTTCTTT. Protein sequence: CASRLTGSRYTEAFF.

V gene TRBV4-2 combines with J gene TRBJ1-4; D may be TRBD1 (6 bases). The V end lost 5 bases, the J end lost 8 bases, and 24 bases lay between the germline ends. The CDR3 length is 17 residues. Germline V gene data show CDR1 as LGHNA and CDR2 as YNFKEQ. The CDR3 here is CASSYGPERGWGEKLFF. The CDR3, as DNA: TGTGCCAGCAGCTACGGGCCAGAAAGGGGGTGGGGGGAAAAACTGTTTTTT.

In its sample, this clonotype was seen a few times. The chain has TRBV20-1 and TRBJ1-4, with D perhaps matching TRBD1 (6 bases). The CDR3 consists of 15 residues. Trimming stripped 6 bases from V and 0 bases from J, with 14 bases between. Per the germline V gene, CDR1 is DFQATT and CDR2 is SNEGSKA (reference sequence). CDR3 region: CSAGLQGATNEKLFF. The DNA for the CDR3 is TGCAGTGCAGGTTTACAGGGAGCAACTAATGAAAAACTGTTTTTT.

This clonotype was found a few times. V gene TRBV7-3 combines with J gene TRBJ1-1; TRBD1 matches at 8 bases. In germline, CDR1 is SGHTA, CDR2 FQGTGA. Trimming took 4 bases from V and 0 from J; bases not matched to a gene: 7. The CDR3 length is 16 residues. The CDR3 sequence is CASSYLTGALNTEAFF. In DNA, the CDR3 is TGTGCCAGCAGCTACTTGACAGGGGCCTTGAACACTGAAGCTTTCTTT.

Many counts were recorded for this clonotype. The chain recombines TRBV12-3 or TRBV12-4 with TRBJ2-4; D unresolved. V was shortened by 5 bases and J by 6 bases, with 14 bases between the two germline ends. The CDR3 contains 14 residues. CDR3 loop: CASSPRIVGNIQYF. The CDR3 DNA reads as TGTGCCAGCAGTCCCCGTATTGTGGGAAACATTCAGTACTTC.

This clonotype was counted a few times. This sequence joins TRBV7-3 and TRBJ2-1; D gene uncertain. The CDR3 loop spans 12 amino acids. The germline V gene encodes CDR1 SGHTA and CDR2 FQGTGA. Trimming left V 5 bases short and J 8 bases short, with 10 bases between. The CDR3 is CASSPNGYEQFF. Written as DNA, the CDR3 is TGTGCCAGCAGCCCGAACGGCTATGAGCAGTTCTTC. Full variable domain (remainder filled in from reference TRBV7-3 and TRBJ2-1): GAGVSQTPSNKVTEKGKYVELRCDPISGHTALYWYRQSLGQGPEFLIYFQGTGAADDSGLPNDRFFAVRPEGSVSTLKIQRTERGDSAVYLCASSPNGYEQFFGPGTRLTVL.

The chain recombines TRBV6-1 with TRBJ2-7; no clear D gene. Trimming shortened V by 6 bases and J by 1 base, and 10 bases separated the two germline ends. The CDR3 has 13 amino acids. Germline V gene lookup returns CDR1 MNHNS and CDR2 SASEGT. CDR3 in amino acids: CASRFRRSYEQYF. CDR3 bases: TGTGCCAGCAGATTCCGACGGTCCTACGAGCAGTACTTC.

There are a few counts of this clonotype. The rearrangement links TRBV7-3 to TRBJ2-3; D perhaps matches TRBD1 (6 bases). V gave up 1 base and J gave up 3 bases, with 17 bases separating them. The CDR3 length is 17 residues. Germline V gene lookup returns CDR1 SGHTA and CDR2 FQGTGA. The CDR3 sequence: CASSLRPSGVKTDTQYF. For the CDR3, the DNA is TGTGCCAGCAGCTTAAGGCCTTCAGGGGTCAAGACAGATACGCAGTATTTT.

At least ten counts were recorded for this clonotype. The chain links TRBV28 to TRBJ2-5; the D is unclear. Germline CDR1 and CDR2: MDHEN and SYDVKM. This CDR3 has 13 residues. Trimming pared 5 bases from V and 2 bases from J, leaving 9 bases between. The CDR3 DNA sequence: TGTGCCAGCAGTCCATTCAGACAAGAGACCCAGTACTTC. As protein: CASSPFRQETQYF.

The rearrangement links TRBV4-1 to TRBJ2-1; no clear D. Germline assignment: CDR1 MGHRA and CDR2 YSYEKL. CDR3 size: 17 residues. V was shortened by 0 bases and J by 6 bases, with 18 bases between the two germline ends. CDR3 sequence: CASSQDLYDVTFNEQFF. In DNA form, the CDR3 reads TGCGCCAGCAGCCAAGATTTATATGATGTGACCTTCAATGAGCAGTTCTTC.

This clonotype was counted a few times. The chain employs TRBV20-1 and TRBJ1-5; D is ambiguous. V was clipped by 0 bases and J by 5 bases, with 14 bases between them. The CDR3 has 15 amino acids. Per germline, CDR1 DFQATT and CDR2 SNEGSKA (reference sequence). This CDR3 is CSARDRGEFDQPQHF. CDR3 DNA: TGCAGTGCTAGAGACCGGGGAGAATTCGATCAGCCCCAGCATTTT.

This clonotype was picked up one time. V usage is TRBV10-3 and J usage is TRBJ1-5; D is unresolved. Germline loops: CDR1 ENHRY, CDR2 SYGVKD. This CDR3 is 14 amino acids long. V lost 6 bases, J lost 4 bases, and 13 bases lay in between. For the CDR3, the DNA is TGTGCCATCAGCGACACCTTACCGAATCAGCCCCAGCATTTT. It translates to CAISDTLPNQPQHF.

This chain links TRBV7-6 with TRBJ2-5; a possible D gene is TRBD2 (6 bases). In germline, CDR1 is SGHVS, CDR2 FNYEAQ. The ends were cut back, 11 bases at V and 4 bases at J, with 14 bases in the middle. The CDR3 has 12 residues. CDR3 residues: CAPRGAGETQYF. CDR3 in DNA: TGTGCCCCGCGGGGAGCTGGAGAGACCCAGTACTTC.

The chain employs TRBV20-1 and TRBJ2-3; weak D call: TRBD2 (6 bases). Germline loops: CDR1 DFQATT, CDR2 SNEGSKA (reference sequence). The CDR3 runs to 15 residues. The V gene lost 6 bases and the J gene lost 0 bases, with 16 bases spanning the gap. CDR3 in DNA: TGCAGTGCGGGTGGGGCAGGGACTAGCACAGATACGCAGTATTTT. This encodes CSAGGAGTSTDTQYF.

This clonotype was detected many times. CDR3 bases: TGCAGCGTTGAAGGTGGGCAGGGAACAGATACGCAGTATTTT. Residues: CSVEGGQGTDTQYF. The chain is built from TRBV29-1 and TRBJ2-3; possible D gene TRBD1, 5 bases. Germline loops: CDR1 SQVTM, CDR2 ANQGSEA. The V end lost 1 base, the J end lost 3 bases, and 11 bases lay between the germline ends. The CDR3 covers 14 residues.

This clonotype came up a few times. The chain recombines TRBV5-1 with TRBJ2-2, with TRBD2 matching 14 bases. V lost 4 bases to trimming and J lost 6 bases; unmatched junction nucleotides: 8. CDR1 is SGHRS, CDR2 YFSETQ, per germline. This CDR3 is 17 amino acids long. The CDR3: CASSLKGLAGAAGELFF. CDR3 DNA: TGCGCCAGCAGCCTAAAGGGACTAGCGGGAGCGGCCGGGGAGCTGTTTTTT.

This clonotype was observed a handful of times. The J gene is TRBJ2-1, the V gene TRBV5-1; a weak D match, TRBD2 (7 bases). The V end lost 5 bases, the J end lost 1 base, and 25 bases lay between the germline ends. The germline V gene encodes CDR1 SGHRS and CDR2 YFSETQ. The CDR3 consists of 19 residues. CDR3 protein: CASRHPVWEGGPSYNEQFF. The CDR3, as DNA: TGCGCCAGCAGACACCCAGTATGGGAGGGGGGGCCTTCCTACAATGAGCAGTTCTTC.

This clonotype was found a few times. J is TRBJ2-5 and V is TRBV5-6; D is uncertain. The length of the CDR3 is 14 residues. Per germline, CDR1 SGHDT and CDR2 YYEEEE. The V end lost 0 bases, the J end lost 5 bases, and 11 bases lay between the germline ends. CDR3 sequence reads: CASSLAVFSETQYF. The CDR3 coding sequence is TGTGCCAGCAGCTTGGCCGTGTTCAGCGAGACCCAGTACTTC.

The chain employs TRBV29-1 and TRBJ2-7, with 10 positions matching TRBD1. There are 14 residues in the CDR3. Germline assignment: CDR1 SQVTM and CDR2 ANQGSEA. The V and J ends lost 4 bases and 4 bases, in that order; junction bases with no gene match: 7. The CDR3 protein is CSVVGQGVWYEQYF. The CDR3, as DNA: TGCAGCGTTGTCGGACAGGGGGTGTGGTACGAGCAGTACTTC.

The rearrangement joins TRBV5-1 to TRBJ2-1; D call uncertain. The CDR3 is made up of 16 amino acids. Trimming stripped 3 bases from V and 7 bases from J, with 20 bases between. CDR1 is SGHRS, CDR2 YFSETQ, per germline. In nucleotides, the CDR3 is TGCGCCAGCAGCTCTCGTTCCCGACTGGGGTCGAATGAGCAGTTCTTC. It encodes CASSSRSRLGSNEQFF.

The rearrangement uses TRBV12-3 or TRBV12-4 and TRBJ2-4; 7 bases fit TRBD1. The V gene end was trimmed by 3 bases and the J gene end by 1 base; junction bases not matched to a gene: 9. The CDR3 covers 17 residues. In nucleotides, the CDR3 is TGTGCCAGCAGTTTGTTCCTAGGGGGCGCGGCCAAAAACATTCAGTACTTC. Translation gives CASSLFLGGAAKNIQYF.

This sequence joins TRBV7-8 and TRBJ2-7; D unclear. The CDR3 loop spans 15 amino acids. The germline V and J ends were trimmed by 5 bases and 5 bases, with 19 bases remaining between them. Germline V gives CDR1 SGHVS, CDR2 FQNEAQ. This CDR3 reads CASSPPGLPGHEQYF. As DNA, the CDR3 is TGTGCCAGCAGCCCCCCTGGTCTCCCTGGCCACGAGCAGTACTTC.

The chain joins TRBV7-2 to TRBJ2-2; D remains ambiguous. Looked up from germline, CDR1 is SGHTA and CDR2 is FQGNSA. This CDR3 has 13 amino acids. Trimming pared 5 bases from V and 6 bases from J, leaving 10 bases between. CDR3 loop: CASSLTWAGELFF. The CDR3 nucleotides are TGTGCCAGCAGCCTGACCTGGGCCGGGGAGCTGTTTTTT.

This clonotype was seen many times. J is TRBJ1-2 and V is TRBV6-2 or TRBV6-3, with TRBD1 as a possible D gene (6 bases). The V and J ends lost 8 bases and 4 bases respectively, with 23 bases between them. Looked up from germline, CDR1 is MNHEY and CDR2 is SVGEGT. This CDR3 is built from 16 residues. CDR3 loop: CASSTGGAFPLYGYTF. The CDR3 coding sequence is TGTGCCAGCTCGACAGGAGGGGCCTTCCCACTCTATGGCTACACCTTC.